The 6 T cell receptor beta chains below were found in one sample sequenced in a study of early T cells in non-severe SARS-CoV-2 infection. TCRdb analysed the 5' RACE reads with MiXCR anew, one entry per CDR3 protein. The table has around 75,000 distinct CDR3 sequences, roughly 10% seen once. Sequencing used whole blood. All receptors come from an adult who was a healthcare worker with PCR-confirmed SARS-CoV-2 infection or an uninfected control (not recorded which).

This clonotype was seen many times. The chain couples TRBV10-2 to TRBJ2-5, with 8 bases that match TRBD2. Germline V gives CDR1 WSHSY, CDR2 SAAADI. CDR3 size: 13 residues. Germline trimming cut 5 bases from V and 5 bases from J; bases unmatched to any gene: 4. The CDR3 sequence is CASSSGLAETQYF. CDR3 nucleotides: TGCGCCAGCAGTTCAGGACTAGCCGAGACCCAGTACTTC.

This clonotype appeared a few times. The chain carries TRBV5-1 and TRBJ2-5; TRBD2 matches 10 bases. J gave up 5 bases and V 4 bases, and 14 bases lay outside the gene matches. The CDR3 sequence is 17 residues long. CDR1 and CDR2 from the germline V gene are SGHRS and YFSETQ. The CDR3 nucleotides read TGCGCCAGCAGCCCTAGGGGGCTAGCGGGAGTGAGGGAGACCCAGTACTTC. This translates into CASSPRGLAGVRETQYF. The whole variable domain, remainder taken from reference TRBV5-1 and TRBJ2-5, is KAGVTQTPRYLIKTRGQQVTLSCSPISGHRSVSWYQQTPGQGLQFLFEYFSETQRNKGNFPGRFSGRQFSNSRSEMNVSTLELGDSALYLCASSPRGLAGVRETQYFGPGTRLLVL.

Only a few counts were recorded for this clonotype. This chain links TRBV5-4 with TRBJ1-1; D is undetermined. The ends were cut back, 7 bases at V and 5 bases at J, with 15 bases in the middle. The CDR3 contains 13 residues. Germline V gene lookup returns CDR1 SGHNT and CDR2 YYREEE (reference sequence). The CDR3: CASEAPQGTEAFF. CDR3 coding DNA: TGTGCCAGCGAGGCCCCTCAAGGAACTGAAGCTTTCTTT.

This clonotype was detected ten times or more. The chain uses TRBV20-1 and TRBJ1-4; TRBD1 matches at 12 bases. The V gene's germline CDR1 is DFQATT and CDR2 SNEGSKA (reference sequence). V trimming: 1 base; J trimming: 7 bases; junction bases outside the gene matches: 4. The CDR3 is made up of 15 amino acids. The CDR3 nucleotides are TGCAGTGCTAGAGGAGGGACAGGGGGCACTGAAAAACTGTTTTTT. The encoded protein is CSARGGTGGTEKLFF.

This clonotype appeared many times. The gene calls are TRBV5-1 and TRBJ2-7; 12 bases align to TRBD2. Germline V lookup: CDR1 SGHRS, CDR2 YFSETQ. This CDR3 is built from 16 residues. V was clipped by 4 bases and J by 2 bases; unmatched bases: 7. The CDR3 DNA is TGCGCCAGCAGCCCACTAGCGGGGGGTGCCCCCTACGAGCAGTACTTC. Translated, it gives CASSPLAGGAPYEQYF.

This rearrangement joins TRBV7-6 to TRBJ2-7, with 8 bases identical to TRBD1. The CDR3 covers 16 residues. Germline V lookup: CDR1 SGHVS, CDR2 FNYEAQ. Trimming cost V 3 bases and J 5 bases; bases outside gene matches: 12. The chain's CDR3 is CASSFGTGPKSHEQYF. CDR3 sequence (DNA): TGTGCCAGCAGCTTTGGGACAGGACCCAAATCCCACGAGCAGTACTTC.